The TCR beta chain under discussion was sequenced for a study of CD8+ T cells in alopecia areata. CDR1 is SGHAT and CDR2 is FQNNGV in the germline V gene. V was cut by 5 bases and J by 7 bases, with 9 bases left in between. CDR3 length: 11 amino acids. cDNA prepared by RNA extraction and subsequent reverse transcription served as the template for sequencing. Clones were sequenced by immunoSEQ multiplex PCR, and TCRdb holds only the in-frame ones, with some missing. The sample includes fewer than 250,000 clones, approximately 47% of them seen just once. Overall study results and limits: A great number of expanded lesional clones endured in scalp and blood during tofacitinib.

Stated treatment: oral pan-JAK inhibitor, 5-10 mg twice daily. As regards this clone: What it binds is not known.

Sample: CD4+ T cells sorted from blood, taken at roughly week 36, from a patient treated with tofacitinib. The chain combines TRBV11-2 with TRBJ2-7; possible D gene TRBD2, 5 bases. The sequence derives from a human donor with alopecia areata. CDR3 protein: CASSRGLEQYF. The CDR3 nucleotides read TGTGCCAGCAGCCGAGGGTTGGAGCAGTACTTC.